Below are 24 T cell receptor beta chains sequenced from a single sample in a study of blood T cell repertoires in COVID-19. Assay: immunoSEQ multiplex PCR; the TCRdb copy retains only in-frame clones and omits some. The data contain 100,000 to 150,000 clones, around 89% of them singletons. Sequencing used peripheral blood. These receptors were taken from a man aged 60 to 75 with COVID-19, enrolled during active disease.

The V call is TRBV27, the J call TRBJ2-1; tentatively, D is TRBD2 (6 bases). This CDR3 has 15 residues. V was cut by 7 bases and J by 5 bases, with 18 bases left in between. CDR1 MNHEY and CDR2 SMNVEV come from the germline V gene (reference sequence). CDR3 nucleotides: TGTGCCAGCACTACATGGGGCCGGGGGAACAATGAGCAGTTCTTC. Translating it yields CASTTWGRGNNEQFF.

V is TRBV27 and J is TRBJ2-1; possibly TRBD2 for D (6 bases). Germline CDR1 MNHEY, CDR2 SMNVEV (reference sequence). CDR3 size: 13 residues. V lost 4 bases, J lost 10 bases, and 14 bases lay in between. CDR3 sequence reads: CASSYGTGGEQFF. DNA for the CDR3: TGTGCCAGCAGTTACGGGACCGGGGGAGAGCAGTTCTTC.

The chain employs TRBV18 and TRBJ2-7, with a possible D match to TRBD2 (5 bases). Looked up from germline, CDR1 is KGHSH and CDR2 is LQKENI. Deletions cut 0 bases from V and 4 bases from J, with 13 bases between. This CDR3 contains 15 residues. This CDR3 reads CASSPPSLPGYEQYF. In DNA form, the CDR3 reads TGTGCCAGCTCACCACCGTCGCTCCCGGGGTACGAGCAGTACTTC. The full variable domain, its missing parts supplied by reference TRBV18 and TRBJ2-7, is NAGVMQNPRHLVRRRGQEARLRCSPMKGHSHVYWYRQLPEEGLKFMVYLQKENIIDESGMPKERFSAEFPKEGPSILRIQQVVRGDSAAYFCASSPPSLPGYEQYFGPGTRLTVT.

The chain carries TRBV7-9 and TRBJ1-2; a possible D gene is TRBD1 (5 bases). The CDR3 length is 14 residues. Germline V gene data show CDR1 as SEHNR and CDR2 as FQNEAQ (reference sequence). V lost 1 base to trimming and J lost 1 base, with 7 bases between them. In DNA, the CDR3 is TGTGCCAGCAGCTTAGAGCAGGGTAACTATGGCTACACCTTC. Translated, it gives CASSLEQGNYGYTF.

The chain's CDR3 is CASSYTTGGKETQYF. DNA for the CDR3: TGTGCCAGCAGCTACACCACAGGGGGGAAAGAGACCCAGTACTTC. The genes are TRBV11-3 and TRBJ2-5; 8 bases map to TRBD1. This CDR3 has 15 residues. Trimming removed 4 bases from V and 3 bases from J; junction bases left unmatched: 7. CDR1 and CDR2 (germline): SGHNT, YENEEA.

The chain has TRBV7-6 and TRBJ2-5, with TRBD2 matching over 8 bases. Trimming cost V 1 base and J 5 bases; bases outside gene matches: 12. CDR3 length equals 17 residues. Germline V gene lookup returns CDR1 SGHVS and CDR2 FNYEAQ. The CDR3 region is CASSLEWGAGARETQYF. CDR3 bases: TGTGCCAGCAGCTTAGAATGGGGAGCGGGGGCGAGGGAGACCCAGTACTTC.

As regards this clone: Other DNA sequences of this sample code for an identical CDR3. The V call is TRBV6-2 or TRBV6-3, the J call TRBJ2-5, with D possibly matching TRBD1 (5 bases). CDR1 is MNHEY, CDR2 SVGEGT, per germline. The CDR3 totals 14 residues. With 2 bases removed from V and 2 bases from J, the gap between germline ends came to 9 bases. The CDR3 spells CASSYLTAQETQYF. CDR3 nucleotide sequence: TGTGCCAGCAGTTACCTGACAGCGCAAGAGACCCAGTACTTC.

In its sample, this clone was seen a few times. CDR3 nucleotide sequence: TGTGCCAGCAGCCGTCAGCGGGGGGGGAACGAGCAGTACTTC. It translates to CASSRQRGGNEQYF. This chain links TRBV3-1 (or the pseudogene TRBV3-2) with TRBJ2-7, with 10 bases matching TRBD2. Trimming cost V 4 bases and J 5 bases; bases outside gene matches: 5. Germline V gene sequence: CDR1 LGHDT, CDR2 YNNKEL (reference sequence). The CDR3 covers 14 residues.

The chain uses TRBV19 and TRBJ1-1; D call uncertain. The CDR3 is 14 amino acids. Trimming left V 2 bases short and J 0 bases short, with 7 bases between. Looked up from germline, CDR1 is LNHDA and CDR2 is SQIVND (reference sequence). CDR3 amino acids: CASSILSLNTEAFF. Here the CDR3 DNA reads TGTGCCAGTAGTATATTGAGCCTGAACACTGAAGCTTTCTTT.

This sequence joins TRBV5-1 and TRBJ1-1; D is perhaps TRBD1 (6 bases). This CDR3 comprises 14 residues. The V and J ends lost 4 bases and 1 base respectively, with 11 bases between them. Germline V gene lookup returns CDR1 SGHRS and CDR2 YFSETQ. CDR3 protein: CASSTPGQNTEAFF. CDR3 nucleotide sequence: TGCGCCAGCAGCACTCCGGGACAGAACACTGAAGCTTTCTTT.

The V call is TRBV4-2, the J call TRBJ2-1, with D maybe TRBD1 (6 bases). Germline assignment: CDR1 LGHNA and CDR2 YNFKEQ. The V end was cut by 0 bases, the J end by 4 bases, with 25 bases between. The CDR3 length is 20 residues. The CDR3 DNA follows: TGTGCCAGCAGCCAAGATGCTGGAGGCCAGGAGAGGGGGAGATACAATGAGCAGTTCTTC. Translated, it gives CASSQDAGGQERGRYNEQFF.

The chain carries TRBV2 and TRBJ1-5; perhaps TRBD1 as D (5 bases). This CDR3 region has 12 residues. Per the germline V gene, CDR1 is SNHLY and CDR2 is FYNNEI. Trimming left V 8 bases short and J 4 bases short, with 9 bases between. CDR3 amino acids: CASCYRNQPQHF. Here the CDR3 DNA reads TGTGCCAGCTGCTACAGGAATCAGCCCCAGCATTTT.

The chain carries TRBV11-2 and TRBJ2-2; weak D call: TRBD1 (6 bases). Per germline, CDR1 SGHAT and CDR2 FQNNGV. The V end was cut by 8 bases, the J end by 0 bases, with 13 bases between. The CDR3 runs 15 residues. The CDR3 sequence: CASRTGTSNTGELFF. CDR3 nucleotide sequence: TGTGCCAGCCGCACTGGGACATCGAACACCGGGGAGCTGTTTTTT.

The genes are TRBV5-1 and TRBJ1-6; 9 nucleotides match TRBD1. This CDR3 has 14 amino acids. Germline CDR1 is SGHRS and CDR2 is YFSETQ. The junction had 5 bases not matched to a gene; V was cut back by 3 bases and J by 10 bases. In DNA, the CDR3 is TGCGCCAGCAGCTCAACAGGGGGCTGGTCACCCCTCCACTTT. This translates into CASSSTGGWSPLHF.

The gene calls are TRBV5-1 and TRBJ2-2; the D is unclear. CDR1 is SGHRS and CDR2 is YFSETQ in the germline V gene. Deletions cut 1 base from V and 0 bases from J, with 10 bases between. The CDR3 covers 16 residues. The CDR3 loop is CASSLPKDSNTGELFF. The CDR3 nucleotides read TGCGCCAGCAGCTTGCCCAAAGACTCGAACACCGGGGAGCTGTTTTTT.

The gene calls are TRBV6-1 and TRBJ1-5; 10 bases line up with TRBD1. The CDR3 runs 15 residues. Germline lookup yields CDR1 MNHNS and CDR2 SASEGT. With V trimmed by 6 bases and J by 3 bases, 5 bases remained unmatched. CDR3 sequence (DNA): TGTGCCAGCAGATCCGACAGGGGGCCCAATCAGCCCCAGCATTTT. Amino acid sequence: CASRSDRGPNQPQHF.

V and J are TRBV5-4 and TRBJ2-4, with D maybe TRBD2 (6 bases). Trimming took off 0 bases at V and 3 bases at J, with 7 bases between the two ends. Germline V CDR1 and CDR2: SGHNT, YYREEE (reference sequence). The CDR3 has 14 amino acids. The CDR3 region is CASSLGGDKNIQYF. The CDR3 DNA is TGTGCCAGCAGCTTGGGGGGGGACAAAAACATTCAGTACTTC. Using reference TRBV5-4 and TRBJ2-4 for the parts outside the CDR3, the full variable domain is ETGVTQSPTHLIKTRGQQVTLRCSSQSGHNTVSWYQQALGQGPQFIFQYYREEENGRGNFPPRFSGLQFPNYSSELNVNALELDDSALYLCASSLGGDKNIQYFGAGTRLSVL.

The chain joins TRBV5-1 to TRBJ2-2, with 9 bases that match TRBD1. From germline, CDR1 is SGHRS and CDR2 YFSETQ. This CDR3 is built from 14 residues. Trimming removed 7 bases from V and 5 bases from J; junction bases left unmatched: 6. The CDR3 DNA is TGCGCCAGCGGAGGGACAGGGATAACCGGGGAGCTGTTTTTT. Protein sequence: CASGGTGITGELFF.

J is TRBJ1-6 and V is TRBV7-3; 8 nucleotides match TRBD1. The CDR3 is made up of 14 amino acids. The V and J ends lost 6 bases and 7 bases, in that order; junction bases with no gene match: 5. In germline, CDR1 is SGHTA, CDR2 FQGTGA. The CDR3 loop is CASSSTGVNSPLHF. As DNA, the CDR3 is TGTGCCAGCAGTTCGACAGGGGTAAATTCACCCCTCCACTTT.

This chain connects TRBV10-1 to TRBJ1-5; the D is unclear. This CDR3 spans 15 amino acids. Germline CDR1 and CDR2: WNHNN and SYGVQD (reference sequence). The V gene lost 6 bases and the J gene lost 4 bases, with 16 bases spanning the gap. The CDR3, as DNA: TGCGCCAGCAGCCTGCACCTAGAGACTAATCAGCCCCAGCATTTT. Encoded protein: CASSLHLETNQPQHF.

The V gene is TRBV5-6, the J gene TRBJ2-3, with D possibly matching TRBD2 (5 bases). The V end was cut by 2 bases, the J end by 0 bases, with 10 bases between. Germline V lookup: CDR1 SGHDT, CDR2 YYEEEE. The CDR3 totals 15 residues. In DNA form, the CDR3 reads TGTGCCAGCAGCTTTGGCTGGACTAGCACAGATACGCAGTATTTT. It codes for CASSFGWTSTDTQYF.

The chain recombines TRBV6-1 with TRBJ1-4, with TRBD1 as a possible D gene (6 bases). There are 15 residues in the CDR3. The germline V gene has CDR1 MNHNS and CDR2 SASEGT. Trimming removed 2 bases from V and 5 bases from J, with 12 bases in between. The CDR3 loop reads CASSERWTANEKLFF. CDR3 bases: TGTGCCAGCAGTGAAAGGTGGACAGCGAATGAAAAACTGTTTTTT.

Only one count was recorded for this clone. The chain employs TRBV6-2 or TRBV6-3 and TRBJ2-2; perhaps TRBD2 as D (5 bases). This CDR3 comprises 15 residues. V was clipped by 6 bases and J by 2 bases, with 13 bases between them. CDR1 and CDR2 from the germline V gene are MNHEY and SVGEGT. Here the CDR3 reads CASSRRGVNTGELFF. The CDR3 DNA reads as TGTGCCAGCAGCCGCCGGGGAGTTAACACCGGGGAGCTGTTTTTT.

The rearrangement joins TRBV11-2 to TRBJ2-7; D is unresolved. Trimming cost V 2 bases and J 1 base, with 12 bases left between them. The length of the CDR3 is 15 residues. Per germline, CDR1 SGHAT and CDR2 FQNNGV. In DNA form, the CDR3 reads TGTGCCAGCAGCTTATTAAACACCAAATCCTACGAGCAGTACTTC. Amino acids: CASSLLNTKSYEQYF.